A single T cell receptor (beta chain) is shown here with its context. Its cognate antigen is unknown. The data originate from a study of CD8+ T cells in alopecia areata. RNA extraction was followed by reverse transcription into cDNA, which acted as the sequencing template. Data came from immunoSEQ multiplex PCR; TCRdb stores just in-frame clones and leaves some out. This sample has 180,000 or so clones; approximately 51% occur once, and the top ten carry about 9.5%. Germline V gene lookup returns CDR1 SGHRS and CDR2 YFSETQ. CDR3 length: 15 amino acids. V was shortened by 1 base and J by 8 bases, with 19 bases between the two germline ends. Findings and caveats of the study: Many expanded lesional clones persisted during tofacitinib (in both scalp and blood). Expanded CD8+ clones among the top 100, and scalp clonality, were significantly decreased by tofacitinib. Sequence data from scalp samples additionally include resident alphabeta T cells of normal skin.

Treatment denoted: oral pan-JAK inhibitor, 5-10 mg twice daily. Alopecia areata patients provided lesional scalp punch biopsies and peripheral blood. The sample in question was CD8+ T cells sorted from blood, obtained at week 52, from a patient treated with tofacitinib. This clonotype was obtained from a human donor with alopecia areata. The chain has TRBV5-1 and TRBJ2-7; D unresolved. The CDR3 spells CASSLNADPTSQQYF. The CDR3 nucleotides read TGCGCCAGCAGCTTGAACGCAGACCCTACGTCCCAGCAGTACTTC. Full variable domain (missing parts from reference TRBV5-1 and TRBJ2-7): KAGVTQTPRYLIKTRGQQVTLSCSPISGHRSVSWYQQTPGQGLQFLFEYFSETQRNKGNFPGRFSGRQFSNSRSEMNVSTLELGDSALYLCASSLNADPTSQQYFGPGTRLTVT.